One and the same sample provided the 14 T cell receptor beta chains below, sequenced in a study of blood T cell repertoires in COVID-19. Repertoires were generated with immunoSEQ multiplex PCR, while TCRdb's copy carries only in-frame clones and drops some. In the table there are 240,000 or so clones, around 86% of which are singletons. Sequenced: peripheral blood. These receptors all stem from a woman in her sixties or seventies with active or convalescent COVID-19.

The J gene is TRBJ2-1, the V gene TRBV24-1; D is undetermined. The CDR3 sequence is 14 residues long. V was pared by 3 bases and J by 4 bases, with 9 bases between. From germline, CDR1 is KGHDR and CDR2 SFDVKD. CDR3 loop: CATSDNRKYNEQFF. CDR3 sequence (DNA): TGTGCCACCAGTGATAACAGAAAGTACAATGAGCAGTTCTTC.

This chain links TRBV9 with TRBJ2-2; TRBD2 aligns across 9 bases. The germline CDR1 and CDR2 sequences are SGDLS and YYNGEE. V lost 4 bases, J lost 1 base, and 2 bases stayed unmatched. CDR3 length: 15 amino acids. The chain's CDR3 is CASSQAGGNTGELFF. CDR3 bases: TGTGCCAGCAGCCAAGCGGGGGGGAACACCGGGGAGCTGTTTTTT.

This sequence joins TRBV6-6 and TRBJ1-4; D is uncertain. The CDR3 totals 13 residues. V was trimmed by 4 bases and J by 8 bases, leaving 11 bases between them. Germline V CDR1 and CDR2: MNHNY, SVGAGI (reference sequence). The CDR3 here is CASSFGEREKLFF. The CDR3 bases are TGTGCCAGCAGTTTCGGAGAGAGGGAAAAACTGTTTTTT.

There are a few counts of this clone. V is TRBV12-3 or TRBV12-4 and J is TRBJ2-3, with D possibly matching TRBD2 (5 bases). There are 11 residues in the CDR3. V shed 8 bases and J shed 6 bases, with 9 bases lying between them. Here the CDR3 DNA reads TGTGCCAGCGGGAGATGGGATACGCAGTATTTT. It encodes CASGRWDTQYF.

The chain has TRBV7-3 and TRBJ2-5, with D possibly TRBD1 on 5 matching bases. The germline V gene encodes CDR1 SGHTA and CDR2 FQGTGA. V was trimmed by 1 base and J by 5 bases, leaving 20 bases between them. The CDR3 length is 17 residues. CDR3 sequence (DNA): TGTGCCAGCAGCTTAAACCCGACAGCAGTACCCGGTGAGACCCAGTACTTC. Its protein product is CASSLNPTAVPGETQYF.

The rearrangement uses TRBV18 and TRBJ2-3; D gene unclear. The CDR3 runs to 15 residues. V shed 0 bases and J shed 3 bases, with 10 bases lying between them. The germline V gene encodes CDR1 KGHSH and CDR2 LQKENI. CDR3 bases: TGTGCCAGCTCACCACCAATGGGCCAAACAGATACGCAGTATTTT. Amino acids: CASSPPMGQTDTQYF.

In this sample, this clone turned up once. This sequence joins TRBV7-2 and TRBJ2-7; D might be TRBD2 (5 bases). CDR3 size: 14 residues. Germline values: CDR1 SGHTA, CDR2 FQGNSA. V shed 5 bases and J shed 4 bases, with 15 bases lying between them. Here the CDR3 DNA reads TGTGCCAGCAGCCCCCTAAGATCGGGATACGAGCAGTACTTC. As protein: CASSPLRSGYEQYF.

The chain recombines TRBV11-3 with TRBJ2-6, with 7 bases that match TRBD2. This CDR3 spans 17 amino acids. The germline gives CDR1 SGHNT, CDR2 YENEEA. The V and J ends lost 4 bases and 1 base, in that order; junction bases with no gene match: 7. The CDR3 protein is CASSSGGRLSGANVLTF. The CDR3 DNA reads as TGTGCCAGCAGCTCGGGGGGACGGCTGTCTGGGGCCAACGTCCTGACTTTC. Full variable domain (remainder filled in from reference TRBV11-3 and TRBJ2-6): EAGVVQSPRYKIIEKKQPVAFWCNPISGHNTLYWYLQNLGQGPELLIRYENEEAVDDSQLPKDRFSAERLKGVDSTLKIQPAELGDSAVYLCASSSGGRLSGANVLTFGAGSRLTVL.

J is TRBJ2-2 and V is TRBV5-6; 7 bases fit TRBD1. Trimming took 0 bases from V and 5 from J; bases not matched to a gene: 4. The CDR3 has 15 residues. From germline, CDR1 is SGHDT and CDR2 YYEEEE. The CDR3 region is CASSLVGTVTGELFF. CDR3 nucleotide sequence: TGTGCCAGCAGCTTGGTAGGGACAGTTACCGGGGAGCTGTTTTTT.

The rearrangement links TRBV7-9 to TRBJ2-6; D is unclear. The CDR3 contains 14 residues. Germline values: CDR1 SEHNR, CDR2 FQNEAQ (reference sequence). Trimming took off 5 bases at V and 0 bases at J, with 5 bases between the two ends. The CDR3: CASSRSSGANVLTF. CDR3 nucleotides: TGTGCCAGCAGCCGGAGCTCTGGGGCCAACGTCCTGACTTTC.

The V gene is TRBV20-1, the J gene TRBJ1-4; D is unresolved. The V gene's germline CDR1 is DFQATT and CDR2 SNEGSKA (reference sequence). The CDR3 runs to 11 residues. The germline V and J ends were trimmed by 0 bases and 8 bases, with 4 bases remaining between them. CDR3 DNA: TGCAGTGCTAGAGATCCAGAAAAACTGTTTTTT. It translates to CSARDPEKLFF.

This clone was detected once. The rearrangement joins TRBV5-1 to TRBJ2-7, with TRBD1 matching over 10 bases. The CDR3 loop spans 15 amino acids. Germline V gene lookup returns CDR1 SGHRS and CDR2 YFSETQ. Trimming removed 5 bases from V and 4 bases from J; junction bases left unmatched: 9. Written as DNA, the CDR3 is TGCGCCAGCAGATTCCGGGGACAGGGGATTTACGAGCAGTACTTC. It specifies CASRFRGQGIYEQYF.

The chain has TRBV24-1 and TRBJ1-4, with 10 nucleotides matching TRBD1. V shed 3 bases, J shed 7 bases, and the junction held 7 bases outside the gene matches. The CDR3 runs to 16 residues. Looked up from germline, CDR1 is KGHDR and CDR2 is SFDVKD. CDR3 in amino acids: CATSDLRTGGVEKLFF. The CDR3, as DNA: TGTGCCACCAGTGATCTAAGGACAGGGGGGGTTGAAAAACTGTTTTTT.

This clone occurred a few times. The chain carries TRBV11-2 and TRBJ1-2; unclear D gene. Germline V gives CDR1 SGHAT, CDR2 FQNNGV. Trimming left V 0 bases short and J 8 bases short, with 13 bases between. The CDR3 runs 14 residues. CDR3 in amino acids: CASSLDRTPSGYTF. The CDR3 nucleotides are TGTGCCAGCAGCTTAGACAGAACACCATCCGGCTACACCTTC.